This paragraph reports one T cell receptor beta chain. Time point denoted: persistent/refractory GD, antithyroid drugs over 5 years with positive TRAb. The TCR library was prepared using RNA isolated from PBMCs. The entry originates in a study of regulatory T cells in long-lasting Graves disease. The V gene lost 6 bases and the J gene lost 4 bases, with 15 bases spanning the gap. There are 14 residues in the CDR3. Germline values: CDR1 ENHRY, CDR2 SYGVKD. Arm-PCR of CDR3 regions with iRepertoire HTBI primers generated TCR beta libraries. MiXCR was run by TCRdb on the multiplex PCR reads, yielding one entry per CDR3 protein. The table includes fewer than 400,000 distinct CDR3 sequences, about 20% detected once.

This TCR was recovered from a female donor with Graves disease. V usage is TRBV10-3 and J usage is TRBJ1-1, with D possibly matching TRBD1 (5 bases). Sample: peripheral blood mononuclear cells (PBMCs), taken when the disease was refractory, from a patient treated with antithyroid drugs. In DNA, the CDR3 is TGTGCCATCAGGGCCTCCTCAGGGACCACTGAAGCTTTCTTT. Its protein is CAIRASSGTTEAFF.